The T cell receptor beta chain described here comes from a study of blood T cell repertoires in COVID-19. This clone has a handful of counts. The CDR3 covers 15 residues. The germline V gene encodes CDR1 PRHDT and CDR2 FYEKMQ (reference sequence). Losses at the gene ends were 5 bases for V and 8 bases for J; bases not matched to a gene: 12. TCRdb's copy holds only in-frame clones and misses some; the assay was immunoSEQ multiplex PCR. The table has about 99,000 clones, 89% seen once; the top ten hold around 3.8%. The V and J genes are TRBV13 and TRBJ1-2; 9 nucleotides align to TRBD1. The sequence derives from a woman in her sixties with acute or convalescent COVID-19. Source material: peripheral blood. The CDR3 region has the DNA TGTGCCAGCAGCAAGCGGACAGGGGCCTGGGGCGGCTACACCTTC. Its protein product is CASSKRTGAWGGYTF. The variable domain in full, completed from reference TRBV13 and TRBJ1-2, reads AAGVIQSPRHLIKEKRETATLKCYPIPRHDTVYWYQQGPGQDPQFLISFYEKMQSDKGSIPDRFSAQQFSDYHSELNMSSLELGDSALYFCASSKRTGAWGGYTFGSGTRLTVV.